This T cell receptor (beta chain) emerged from a study of tumor-infiltrating lymphocytes in primary liver carcinoma. Study observations and caveats: Tumor region pairs showed greater overlap than either tumor-adjacent or tumor-blood pairs did.

The CDR3 length is 11 residues. The germline CDR1 and CDR2 sequences are SGHRS and YFSETQ. Concerning this clonotype itself: What it binds is not known. At one end the junction does not follow the germline gene, possibly because of a read error.

Unsorted bulk tissue, roughly 19-33 mg of it, served as the source for co-extraction of RNA and DNA. The researchers produced TCR beta cDNA from around 0.5 ug total RNA with a constant-region primer. Amplification in three nested multiplex PCR rounds with slightly modified ARM-PCR gave rise to TCR beta libraries. The first two PCR rounds used TRBV1-TRBV30 forward primers with a C-beta reverse primer, about 10 cycles each. Via MiXCR, TCRdb re-called the multiplex PCR reads, giving one row per CDR3 protein. The sample includes more than 45,000 distinct CDR3 sequences, 60% to 80% seen only once; the top ten take roughly a quarter.

Sequenced input: liver tumor tissue from sampling region 5. Stated subset: tumor region T5, tumor centre. The source of this sequence is a man aged 40-49 years with primary liver carcinoma and hepatitis B virus infection. This chain links TRBV5-1 with TRBJ2-5; D is undetermined. The CDR3 coding sequence is TGCGCCAGCAGCTTCGAGAAGACCCTGTACTTC. This translates into CASSFEKTLYF.